This note documents a single T cell receptor beta chain sequence. Source study methods: Reference gene primer amplification gave estimated nucleated cell counts. Sequencing used immunoSEQ multiplex PCR; TCRdb keeps in-frame clones, though not all of them. For V, J and clone size, that table is used; D and trimming come from the DNA. The sample records over 200,000 clones, 88% being singletons. This sample stems from a study of blood T cell repertoires in COVID-19. Study as a whole: The samples span acute and convalescent COVID-19 from the United States, Italy and Spain. From T cells, B-cell-depleted T cells, or PBMCs came the material, which was cDNA or gDNA.

The CDR3 is made up of 12 amino acids. Germline-derived CDR1 and CDR2 are MDHEN and SYDVKM. Trimming shortened V by 2 bases and J by 14 bases, and 10 bases separated the two germline ends. V is TRBV28 and J is TRBJ1-6; D ambiguous. Sequenced input: peripheral blood. The clonotype originates from a woman aged 60 to 75 with acute or convalescent COVID-19. In DNA form, the CDR3 reads TGTGCCAGCAGTTTACCTGGGCTCGCCCTCCACTTT. It translates to CASSLPGLALHF.